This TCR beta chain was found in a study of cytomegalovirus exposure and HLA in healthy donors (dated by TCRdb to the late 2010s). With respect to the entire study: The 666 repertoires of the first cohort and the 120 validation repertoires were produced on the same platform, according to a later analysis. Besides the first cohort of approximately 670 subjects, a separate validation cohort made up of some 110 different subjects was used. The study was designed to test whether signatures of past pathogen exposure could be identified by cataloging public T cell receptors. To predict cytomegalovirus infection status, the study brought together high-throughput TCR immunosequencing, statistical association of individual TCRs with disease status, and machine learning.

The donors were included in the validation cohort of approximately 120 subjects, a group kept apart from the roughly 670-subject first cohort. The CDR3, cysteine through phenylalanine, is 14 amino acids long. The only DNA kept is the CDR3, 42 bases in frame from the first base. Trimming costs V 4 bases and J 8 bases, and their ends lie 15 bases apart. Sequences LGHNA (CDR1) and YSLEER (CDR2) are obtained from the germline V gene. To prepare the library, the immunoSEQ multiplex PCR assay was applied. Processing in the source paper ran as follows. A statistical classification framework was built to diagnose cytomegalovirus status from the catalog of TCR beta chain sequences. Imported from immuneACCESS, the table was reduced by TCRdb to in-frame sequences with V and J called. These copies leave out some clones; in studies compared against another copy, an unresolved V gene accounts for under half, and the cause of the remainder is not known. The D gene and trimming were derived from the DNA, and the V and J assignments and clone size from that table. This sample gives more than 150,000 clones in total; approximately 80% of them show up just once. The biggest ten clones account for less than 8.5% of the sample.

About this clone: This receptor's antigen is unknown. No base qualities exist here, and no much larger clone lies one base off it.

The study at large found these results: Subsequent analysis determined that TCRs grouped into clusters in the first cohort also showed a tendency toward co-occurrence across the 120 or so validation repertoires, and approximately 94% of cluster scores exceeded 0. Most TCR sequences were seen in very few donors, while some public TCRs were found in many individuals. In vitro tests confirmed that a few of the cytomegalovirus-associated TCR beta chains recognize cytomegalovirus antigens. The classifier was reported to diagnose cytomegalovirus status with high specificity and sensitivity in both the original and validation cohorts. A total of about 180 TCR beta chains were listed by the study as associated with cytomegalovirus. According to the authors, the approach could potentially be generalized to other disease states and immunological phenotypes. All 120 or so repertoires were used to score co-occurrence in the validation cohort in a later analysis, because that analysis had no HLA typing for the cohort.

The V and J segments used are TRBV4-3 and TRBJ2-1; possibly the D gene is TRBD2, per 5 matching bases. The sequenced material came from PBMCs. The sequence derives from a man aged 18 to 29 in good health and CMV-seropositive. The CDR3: CASSRRGSSDEQFF. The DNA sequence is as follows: TGCGCCAGCAGCCGCCGGGGTAGTTCGGATGAGCAGTTCTTC.